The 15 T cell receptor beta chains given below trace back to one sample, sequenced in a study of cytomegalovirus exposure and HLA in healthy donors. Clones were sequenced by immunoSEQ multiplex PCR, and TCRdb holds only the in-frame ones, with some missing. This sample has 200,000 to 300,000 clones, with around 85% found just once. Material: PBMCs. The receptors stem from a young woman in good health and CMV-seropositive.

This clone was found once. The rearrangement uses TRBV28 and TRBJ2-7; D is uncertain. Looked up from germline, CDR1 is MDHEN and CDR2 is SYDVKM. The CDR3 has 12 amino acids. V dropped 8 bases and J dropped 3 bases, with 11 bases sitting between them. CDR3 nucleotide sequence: TGTGCCAGCCAACGGTCAAACTACGAGCAGTACTTC. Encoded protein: CASQRSNYEQYF.

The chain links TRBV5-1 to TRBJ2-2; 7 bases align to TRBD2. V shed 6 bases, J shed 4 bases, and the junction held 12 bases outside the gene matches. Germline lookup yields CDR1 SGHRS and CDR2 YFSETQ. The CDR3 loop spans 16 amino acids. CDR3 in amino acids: CASTVVGLGGTGELFF. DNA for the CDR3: TGCGCCAGCACTGTGGTCGGACTAGGAGGCACCGGGGAGCTGTTTTTT.

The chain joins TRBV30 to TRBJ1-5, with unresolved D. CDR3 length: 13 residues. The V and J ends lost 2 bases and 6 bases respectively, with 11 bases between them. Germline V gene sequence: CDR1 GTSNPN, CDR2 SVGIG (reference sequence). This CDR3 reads CAWSQEARQPQHF. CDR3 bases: TGTGCCTGGAGTCAGGAGGCTCGTCAGCCCCAGCATTTT.

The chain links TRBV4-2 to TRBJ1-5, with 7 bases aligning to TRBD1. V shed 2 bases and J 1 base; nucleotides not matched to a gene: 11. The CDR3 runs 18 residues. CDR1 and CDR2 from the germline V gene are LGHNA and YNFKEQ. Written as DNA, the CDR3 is TGTGCCAGCAGCCAATGGGGGGACAGCGAGGGGAGCAATCAGCCCCAGCATTTT. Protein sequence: CASSQWGDSEGSNQPQHF.

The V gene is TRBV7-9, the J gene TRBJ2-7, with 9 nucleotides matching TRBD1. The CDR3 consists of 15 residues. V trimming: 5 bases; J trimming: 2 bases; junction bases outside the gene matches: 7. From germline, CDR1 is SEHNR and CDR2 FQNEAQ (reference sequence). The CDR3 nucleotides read TGTGCCAGCAGCCGGGGACAGGGTAACGCCTACGAGCAGTACTTC. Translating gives CASSRGQGNAYEQYF.

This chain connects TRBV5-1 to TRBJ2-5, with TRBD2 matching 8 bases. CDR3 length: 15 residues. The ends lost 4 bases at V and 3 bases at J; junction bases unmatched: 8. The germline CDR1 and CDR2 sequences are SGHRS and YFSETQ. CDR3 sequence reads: CASSTLAGEKETQYF. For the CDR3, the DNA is TGCGCCAGCAGCACGCTAGCGGGCGAAAAAGAGACCCAGTACTTC. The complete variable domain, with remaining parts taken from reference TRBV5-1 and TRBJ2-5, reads KAGVTQTPRYLIKTRGQQVTLSCSPISGHRSVSWYQQTPGQGLQFLFEYFSETQRNKGNFPGRFSGRQFSNSRSEMNVSTLELGDSALYLCASSTLAGEKETQYFGPGTRLLVL.

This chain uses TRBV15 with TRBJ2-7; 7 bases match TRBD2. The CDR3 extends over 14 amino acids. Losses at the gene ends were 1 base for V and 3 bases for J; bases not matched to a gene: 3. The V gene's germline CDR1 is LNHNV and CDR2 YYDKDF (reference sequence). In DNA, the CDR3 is TGTGCCACCAGCAGAGGCCTAGCGGTCTACGAGCAGTACTTC. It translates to CATSRGLAVYEQYF.

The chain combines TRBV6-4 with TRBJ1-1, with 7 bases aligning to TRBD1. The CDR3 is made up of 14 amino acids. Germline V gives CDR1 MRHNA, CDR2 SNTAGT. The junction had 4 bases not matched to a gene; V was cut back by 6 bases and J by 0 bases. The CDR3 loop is CASREQGMNTEAFF. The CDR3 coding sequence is TGTGCCAGCAGGGAACAGGGGATGAACACTGAAGCTTTCTTT.

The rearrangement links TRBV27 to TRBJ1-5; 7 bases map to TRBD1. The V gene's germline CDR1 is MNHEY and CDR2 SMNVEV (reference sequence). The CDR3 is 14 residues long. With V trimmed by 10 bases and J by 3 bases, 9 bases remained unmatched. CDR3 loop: CAIKPGTDNQPQHF. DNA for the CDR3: TGTGCCATCAAGCCCGGGACAGACAATCAGCCCCAGCATTTT.

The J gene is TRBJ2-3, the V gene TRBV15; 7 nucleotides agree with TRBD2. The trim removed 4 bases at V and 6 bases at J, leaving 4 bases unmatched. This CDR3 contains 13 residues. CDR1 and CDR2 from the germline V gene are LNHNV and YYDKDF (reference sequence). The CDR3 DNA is TGTGCCACCAGCACGGGGGGAAGGGATACGCAGTATTTT. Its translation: CATSTGGRDTQYF.

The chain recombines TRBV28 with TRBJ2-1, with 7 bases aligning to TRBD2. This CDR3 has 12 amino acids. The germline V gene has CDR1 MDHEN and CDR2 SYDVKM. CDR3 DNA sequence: TGTGCTACCGGGACTAACTACAATGAGCAGTTCTTC. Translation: CATGTNYNEQFF.

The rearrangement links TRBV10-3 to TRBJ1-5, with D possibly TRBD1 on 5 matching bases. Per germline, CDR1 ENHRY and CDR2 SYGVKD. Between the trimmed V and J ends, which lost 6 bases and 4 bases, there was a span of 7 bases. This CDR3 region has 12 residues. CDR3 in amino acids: CAISPGNQPQHF. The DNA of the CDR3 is TGTGCCATCAGCCCAGGGAATCAGCCCCAGCATTTT.

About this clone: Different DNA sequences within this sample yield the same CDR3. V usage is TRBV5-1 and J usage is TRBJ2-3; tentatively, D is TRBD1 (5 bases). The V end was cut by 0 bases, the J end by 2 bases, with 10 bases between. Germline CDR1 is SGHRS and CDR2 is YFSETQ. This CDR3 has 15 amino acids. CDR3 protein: CASSLERGSTDTQYF. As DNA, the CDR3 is TGCGCCAGCAGCTTGGAAAGGGGCTCCACAGATACGCAGTATTTT.

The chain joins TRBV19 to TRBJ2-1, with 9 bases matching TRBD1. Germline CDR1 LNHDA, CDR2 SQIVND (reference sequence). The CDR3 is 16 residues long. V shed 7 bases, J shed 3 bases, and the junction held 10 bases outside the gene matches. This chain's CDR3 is CASIESGTGFYNEQFF. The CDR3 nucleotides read TGTGCCAGTATAGAGAGCGGGACAGGGTTCTACAATGAGCAGTTCTTC.

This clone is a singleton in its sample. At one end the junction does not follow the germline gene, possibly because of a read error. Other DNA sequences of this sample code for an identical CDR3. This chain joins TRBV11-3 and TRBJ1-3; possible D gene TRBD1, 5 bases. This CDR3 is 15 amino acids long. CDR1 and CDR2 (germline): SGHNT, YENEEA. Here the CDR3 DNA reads TGTGCCAGCAGCTTCACCCGGACATCTGGAAACACTATATATTTT. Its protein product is CASSFTRTSGNTIYF.